The 17 T cell receptor beta chains below come from one sample, sequenced in a study of cytomegalovirus exposure and HLA in healthy donors. With 60 Vbeta and 13 Jbeta primers, the PCR was carried out. TCRdb keeps only in-frame clones here, not all; method: immunoSEQ multiplex PCR. The repertoire consists of about 190,000 clones, with roughly 81% occurring once and the leading ten covering approximately 3.1%. The material sequenced was PBMCs. These receptors were obtained from a woman between 25 and 40 years old in good health and CMV-seropositive.

This clone was observed once. CDR3 region: CASSLRVQETQYF. For the CDR3, the DNA is TGTGCCAGCAGCTTGAGGGTCCAAGAGACCCAGTACTTC. V gene TRBV7-7 combines with J gene TRBJ2-5, with D perhaps TRBD2 (5 bases). CDR1 is SSHAT, CDR2 FNYEAQ, per germline (reference sequence). The CDR3 has 13 amino acids. Trimming removed 3 bases from V and 1 base from J, with 6 bases in between.

This rearrangement joins TRBV2 to TRBJ2-5; perhaps TRBD1 as D (5 bases). The J call may be wrong; the DNA end is better matched by TRBJ2-7. The V gene's germline CDR1 is SNHLY and CDR2 FYNNEI. CDR3 size: 13 residues. The CDR3 spells CASSLRQSYEQYF. For the CDR3, the DNA is TGTGCCAGCAGCCTCCGACAGTCCTACGAGCAGTACTTC.

This chain connects TRBV6-5 to TRBJ1-3, with D perhaps matching TRBD1 (6 bases). Germline CDR1 and CDR2: MNHEY and SVGAGI. Trimming removed 2 bases from V and 4 bases from J, with 15 bases in between. CDR3 length: 16 amino acids. The CDR3 nucleotides read TGTGCCAGCAGTTACCTTCCAGGGGAACGAGGAAACACCATATATTTT. Residues: CASSYLPGERGNTIYF.

The chain combines TRBV5-4 with TRBJ2-7, with 8 bases matching TRBD1. V was clipped by 3 bases and J by 7 bases; unmatched bases: 3. Per germline, CDR1 SGHNT and CDR2 YYREEE (reference sequence). This CDR3 contains 12 residues. The CDR3 nucleotides are TGTGCCAGCAGCTCCGGACAGGGAGAGCAGTACTTC. This codes for CASSSGQGEQYF.

The V and J genes are TRBV19 and TRBJ2-1; TRBD2 matches 7 bases. Germline CDR1 is LNHDA and CDR2 is SQIVND (reference sequence). The CDR3 runs to 15 residues. V trimming: 7 bases; J trimming: 6 bases; junction bases outside the gene matches: 12. The CDR3 region has the DNA TGTGCCAGTACCCTAGGGCGGGAGACTGGCAATGAGCAGTTCTTC. Residues: CASTLGRETGNEQFF.

The chain links TRBV2 to TRBJ2-3; 13 positions match TRBD2. J was trimmed by 6 bases and V by 6 bases; bases with no gene match: 3. Germline V gene sequence: CDR1 SNHLY, CDR2 FYNNEI. The CDR3 totals 14 residues. Here the CDR3 DNA reads TGTGCCAGCAGAGAGACTAGCGGGAGGGATACGCAGTATTTT. Translating gives CASRETSGRDTQYF.

V gene TRBV25-1 combines with J gene TRBJ1-1, with D maybe TRBD1 (5 bases). CDR3 length: 13 residues. CDR1 is MGHDK and CDR2 is SYGVNS in the germline V gene. Trimming took 5 bases from V and 4 from J, leaving 11 bases between them. The CDR3 DNA sequence: TGTGCCAGCAGTTTAGTCCAGGGCACTGAAGCTTTCTTT. Protein product: CASSLVQGTEAFF. The whole variable domain, remainder taken from reference TRBV25-1 and TRBJ1-1, is EADIYQTPRYLVIGTGKKITLECSQTMGHDKMYWYQQDPGMELHLIHYSYGVNSTEKGDLSSESTVSRIRTEHFPLTLESARPSHTSQYLCASSLVQGTEAFFGQGTRLTVV.

Here the CDR3 DNA reads TGCGCCAGCAGCCAAGATATTGCTAGCGCATACCAAGAGACCCAGTACTTC. Translated, it gives CASSQDIASAYQETQYF. This rearrangement joins TRBV4-1 to TRBJ2-5; a possible D gene is TRBD2 (6 bases). Germline-derived CDR1 and CDR2 are MGHRA and YSYEKL. This CDR3 comprises 17 residues. Trimming took 0 bases from V and 0 from J, leaving 14 bases between them.

The CDR3 nucleotides are TGTGCCAGCAGCCCGGCCGGGCTAGCGGGACCAGATACGCAGTATTTT. Residues: CASSPAGLAGPDTQYF. The chain employs TRBV7-2 and TRBJ2-3; 9 nucleotides align to TRBD2. Trimming cost V 5 bases and J 4 bases; bases outside gene matches: 10. CDR1 is SGHTA and CDR2 is FQGNSA in the germline V gene. The CDR3 spans 16 residues.

In the case of this clone: Relative to the germline gene, one junction end is altered; a read error may explain this. The chain uses TRBV7-9 and TRBJ2-7, with 7 nucleotides matching TRBD1. Germline CDR1 SEHNR, CDR2 FQNEAQ (reference sequence). CDR3 length: 14 amino acids. The DNA of the CDR3 is TGTTCCAGCAGCCCTCACGGGACAGCAGGGGAGCAGTACTTC. Encoded protein: CSSSPHGTAGEQYF.

This sequence joins TRBV4-1 and TRBJ2-3, with 8 bases fitting TRBD1. The germline V gene has CDR1 MGHRA and CDR2 YSYEKL. The CDR3 has 16 residues. The V segment lost 1 base and the J segment 4 bases; nucleotides outside the gene matches: 7. CDR3 coding DNA: TGCGCCAGCAGCCAAGGACAGGGGCGGGGTGCAGATACGCAGTATTTT. It translates to CASSQGQGRGADTQYF.

The sample holds one count of this clone. DNA of the CDR3: TGTGCCAGCAGTGGGGGGGGTGGGAATGAGCAGTTCTTC. This codes for CASSGGGGNEQFF. The chain employs TRBV2 and TRBJ2-1; TRBD2 aligns across 7 bases. CDR1 SNHLY and CDR2 FYNNEI come from the germline V gene. CDR3 length: 13 amino acids. Unmatched junction bases numbered 4, after V lost 4 bases and J lost 7 bases.

The CDR3 nucleotides read TGTGCCAGCAGCTTGGCCGGGGGAGGGCCCGATACGCAGTATTTT. Its translation: CASSLAGGGPDTQYF. The chain couples TRBV5-8 to TRBJ2-3; 7 bases are shared with TRBD2. Losses at the gene ends were 0 bases for V and 6 bases for J; bases not matched to a gene: 7. The CDR3 is 15 amino acids. CDR1 SGHTS and CDR2 YDEGEE come from the germline V gene.

The chain employs TRBV28 and TRBJ2-3; 7 bases match TRBD2. Germline trimming cut 4 bases from V and 6 bases from J; bases unmatched to any gene: 4. CDR3 length equals 13 residues. Germline CDR1 reads MDHEN; CDR2 reads SYDVKM. For the CDR3, the DNA is TGTGCCAGCAGTTGGGGGGGGGACGATACGCAGTATTTT. Its translation: CASSWGGDDTQYF.

The gene calls are TRBV9 and TRBJ2-2; 16 bases align to TRBD2. V shed 4 bases, J shed 7 bases, and the junction held 10 bases outside the gene matches. CDR1 and CDR2 from the germline V gene are SGDLS and YYNGEE. The CDR3 sequence is 18 residues long. The DNA for the CDR3 is TGTGCCAGCAGCTCCCAGGGACTAGCGGGAGGGCAAGGCGGGGAGCTGTTTTTT. Amino acids: CASSSQGLAGGQGGELFF.

The gene calls are TRBV7-9 and TRBJ2-7, with unresolved D. The CDR3 has 13 amino acids. Germline loops: CDR1 SEHNR, CDR2 FQNEAQ (reference sequence). Trimming shortened V by 7 bases and J by 2 bases, and 12 bases separated the two germline ends. The CDR3 is CASTPSTTYEQYF. CDR3 coding DNA: TGTGCCAGCACCCCCTCTACCACCTACGAGCAGTACTTC.

The rearrangement joins TRBV7-6 to TRBJ2-1, with a weak D call TRBD2 (5 bases). The germline V gene has CDR1 SGHVS and CDR2 FNYEAQ. The CDR3 has 15 amino acids. The germline V and J ends were trimmed by 5 bases and 7 bases, with 18 bases remaining between them. CDR3 nucleotides: TGTGCCAGCAGCCAGAGTACTTCCACGGGGAATGAGCAGTTCTTC. Amino acid sequence: CASSQSTSTGNEQFF.